Here is one TCR beta chain with its context. The CDR3 consists of 15 residues. Germline-derived CDR1 and CDR2 are SGHNT and YYREEE (reference sequence). The V end was cut by 4 bases, the J end by 2 bases, with 13 bases between. Primers: 60 Vbeta forward and 13 Jbeta reverse. Sequenced by immunoSEQ multiplex PCR; TCRdb stores in-frame clones only, minus some. The sample holds over 120,000 clones; approximately 80% are singletons and the top ten take about 2.4%. These data come from a study of cytomegalovirus exposure and HLA in healthy donors. The V call is TRBV5-4, the J call TRBJ2-1; D might be TRBD1 (5 bases). The sequenced sample was PBMCs. This clonotype was sampled from a man aged 50 to 60 in good health and CMV-seronegative. In DNA form, the CDR3 reads TGTGCCAGCAGCCCCGCGTGGGGCACCTACAATGAGCAGTTCTTC. This codes for CASSPAWGTYNEQFF.